One sample yielded the 30 T cell receptor beta chains listed below, sequenced in a study of T cell responses to AZD1222 COVID-19 vaccine. Libraries were prepared by immunoSEQ multiplex PCR; TCRdb keeps only in-frame clonotypes and omits some of them. The sample carries around 130,000 clones, over 90% recorded once. This specimen was peripheral blood, taken on day 0 of AZD1222 vaccination. The receptors were sampled from an adult in good health.

This sequence joins TRBV24-1 and TRBJ1-1; D gene uncertain. Germline CDR1 reads KGHDR; CDR2 reads SFDVKD. The CDR3 is made up of 14 amino acids. Trimming cost V 9 bases and J 0 bases, with 13 bases left between them. The CDR3 DNA follows: TGTGCCACCCCAACAAGGTCCCTGAACACTGAAGCTTTCTTT. Its translation: CATPTRSLNTEAFF.

V is TRBV12-3 or TRBV12-4 and J is TRBJ2-5; D not certain. Trimming left V 2 bases short and J 5 bases short, with 9 bases between. The CDR3 contains 13 residues. CDR3 bases: TGTGCCAGCAGTTTATGGCCATACGAGACCCAGTACTTC. It is translated as CASSLWPYETQYF.

The V gene is TRBV5-1, the J gene TRBJ2-1, with 9 bases aligning to TRBD2. CDR1 SGHRS and CDR2 YFSETQ come from the germline V gene. V was pared by 0 bases and J by 10 bases, with 8 bases of the junction left unmatched. The CDR3 sequence is 15 residues long. In DNA form, the CDR3 reads TGCGCCAGCAGCTTGGCCGAGCTAGCGGGAAAGGAGCAGTTCTTC. It codes for CASSLAELAGKEQFF.

The chain has TRBV7-2 and TRBJ2-3, with 9 bases fitting TRBD2. CDR3 size: 13 residues. Per germline, CDR1 SGHTA and CDR2 FQGNSA. The V gene end was trimmed by 5 bases and the J gene end by 8 bases; junction bases not matched to a gene: 5. CDR3 sequence: CASSSSGGGTQYF. CDR3 in DNA: TGTGCCAGCAGCAGTAGCGGGGGCGGTACGCAGTATTTT.

The V and J genes are TRBV7-2 and TRBJ2-1; D may be TRBD2 (5 bases). Germline V gene data show CDR1 as SGHTA and CDR2 as FQGNSA. V lost 5 bases, J lost 9 bases, and 20 bases lay in between. The CDR3 totals 15 residues. The CDR3: CASSPRRGDWSEQFF. DNA for the CDR3: TGTGCCAGCAGCCCTCGACGGGGAGATTGGAGTGAGCAGTTCTTC. The whole variable domain, filled in from reference TRBV7-2 and TRBJ2-1, reads GAGVSQSPSNKVTEKGKDVELRCDPISGHTALYWYRQSLGQGLEFLIYFQGNSAPDKSGLPSDRFSAERTGGSVSTLTIQRTQQEDSAVYLCASSPRRGDWSEQFFGPGTRLTVL.

The chain combines TRBV4-2 with TRBJ1-5; a possible D gene is TRBD1 (6 bases). V lost 0 bases and J 7 bases, leaving 16 bases between the germline ends. The germline V gene encodes CDR1 LGHNA and CDR2 YNFKEQ. The CDR3 consists of 16 residues. The CDR3 region is CASSQDEARGEQPQHF. CDR3 DNA: TGTGCCAGCAGCCAAGATGAGGCCAGGGGTGAACAGCCCCAGCATTTT.

The J gene is TRBJ1-3, the V gene TRBV19; TRBD1 is a possible D gene (5 bases). The CDR3 runs 14 residues. V was trimmed by 6 bases and J by 4 bases, leaving 13 bases between them. Germline CDR1 LNHDA, CDR2 SQIVND (reference sequence). CDR3 in amino acids: CASSHRGDGNTIYF. The CDR3 DNA reads TGTGCCAGTAGCCACAGAGGGGACGGAAACACCATATATTTT. Filled out from reference TRBV19 and TRBJ1-3, the complete variable domain reads DGGITQSPKYLFRKEGQNVTLSCEQNLNHDAMYWYRQDPGQGLRLIYYSQIVNDFQKGDIAEGYSVSREKKESFPLTVTSAQKNPTAFYLCASSHRGDGNTIYFGEGSWLTVV.

The CDR3 is CASSVTYEQYF. The CDR3 coding sequence is TGTGCCAGCAGTGTGACCTACGAGCAGTACTTC. The chain recombines TRBV2 with TRBJ2-7, with D hard to call. V gave up 4 bases and J gave up 2 bases, with 3 bases separating them. Germline V gene data show CDR1 as SNHLY and CDR2 as FYNNEI. The CDR3 loop spans 11 amino acids.

The V and J genes are TRBV4-1 and TRBJ2-4; unclear D gene. Germline CDR1 and CDR2: MGHRA and YSYEKL. The V end was cut by 4 bases, the J end by 4 bases, with 11 bases between. This CDR3 comprises 14 residues. DNA of the CDR3: TGCGCCAGCAGCCTAGATAGGACGAAAAACATTCAGTACTTC. This codes for CASSLDRTKNIQYF.

J is TRBJ2-5 and V is TRBV7-3, with TRBD2 identical over 9 bases. The CDR3 sequence is 15 residues long. CDR1 is SGHTA, CDR2 FQGTGA, per germline. V dropped 2 bases and J dropped 1; count of bases not matched to a gene: 2. This CDR3 reads CASSLYSGGQETQYF. CDR3 nucleotide sequence: TGTGCCAGCAGCTTATATAGCGGGGGCCAAGAGACCCAGTACTTC.

CDR3 residues: CASSWWASGLDEQFF. DNA for the CDR3: TGTGCCAGTAGCTGGTGGGCTAGCGGCCTTGATGAGCAGTTCTTC. The chain has TRBV19 and TRBJ2-1; 7 bases agree with TRBD2. The CDR3 runs 15 residues. Trimming took 6 bases from V and 8 from J; bases not matched to a gene: 13. Germline CDR1 and CDR2: LNHDA and SQIVND (reference sequence).

The chain carries TRBV3-1 (or the pseudogene TRBV3-2) and TRBJ1-1; D unresolved. The CDR3 runs 13 residues. The germline gives CDR1 LGHDT, CDR2 YNNKEL (reference sequence). V was clipped by 1 base and J by 0 bases, with 3 bases between them. The CDR3 loop is CASSQVLNTEAFF. The CDR3 region has the DNA TGTGCCAGCAGCCAAGTGCTGAACACTGAAGCTTTCTTT.

This chain uses TRBV18 with TRBJ2-7; D is perhaps TRBD1 (5 bases). Trimming left V 3 bases short and J 2 bases short, with 8 bases between. This CDR3 has 13 amino acids. Germline V CDR1 and CDR2: KGHSH, LQKENI. CDR3 DNA: TGTGCCAGCTCACCTCGACAGACCTACGAGCAGTACTTC. As protein: CASSPRQTYEQYF.

J is TRBJ1-1 and V is TRBV10-1, with a weak D call TRBD1 (5 bases). The V end was cut by 2 bases, the J end by 9 bases, with 13 bases between. This CDR3 spans 13 amino acids. Germline loops: CDR1 WNHNN, CDR2 SYGVQD (reference sequence). The DNA for the CDR3 is TGCGCCAGCAGTGAGGCGCGACAGTCGCAAGCTTTCTTT. Its protein product is CASSEARQSQAFF.

The V call is TRBV19, the J call TRBJ1-2; 7 nucleotides line up with TRBD1. J gave up 2 bases and V 9 bases, and 15 bases lay outside the gene matches. The CDR3 length is 16 residues. The germline V gene encodes CDR1 LNHDA and CDR2 SQIVND (reference sequence). CDR3 loop: CARPPGKTGTNYGYTF. The CDR3 DNA reads as TGTGCCAGGCCCCCGGGGAAGACAGGGACCAACTATGGCTACACCTTC.

CDR3 sequence (DNA): TGTGCCAGCAGCCATCTGCAAAGCGGGGCTAGCACAGATACGCAGTATTTT. It is translated as CASSHLQSGASTDTQYF. The chain has TRBV3-1 (or the pseudogene TRBV3-2) and TRBJ2-3, with TRBD2 matching over 7 bases. The CDR3 runs to 17 residues. Germline V lookup: CDR1 LGHDT, CDR2 YNNKEL (reference sequence). With V trimmed by 3 bases and J by 0 bases, 9 bases remained unmatched.

The chain recombines TRBV6-2 or TRBV6-3 with TRBJ1-6, with TRBD1 matching over 9 bases. CDR1 and CDR2 from the germline V gene are MNHEY and SVGEGT. J lost 5 bases, V lost 0 bases, and 5 bases had no gene match. The CDR3 contains 17 residues. The CDR3 DNA reads TGTGCCAGCAGTTACTCGAGAGGACAGGGGCATAATTCACCCCTCCACTTT. It yields the protein CASSYSRGQGHNSPLHF.

This clone was seen only once. The chain joins TRBV27 to TRBJ1-2; D remains unclear. The V end was cut by 4 bases, the J end by 8 bases, with 14 bases between. The CDR3 covers 13 residues. The germline V gene has CDR1 MNHEY and CDR2 SMNVEV (reference sequence). The chain's CDR3 is CASSSPLGGGYTF. Written as DNA, the CDR3 is TGTGCCAGCAGTTCCCCTCTGGGCGGGGGCTACACCTTC.

V usage is TRBV10-3 and J usage is TRBJ1-2; D remains unclear. CDR1 ENHRY and CDR2 SYGVKD come from the germline V gene. The CDR3 totals 15 residues. V was trimmed by 3 bases and J by 2 bases, leaving 13 bases between them. CDR3 DNA: TGTGCCATCAGTGATCCCGGGAAATTCAACTATGGCTACACCTTC. This encodes CAISDPGKFNYGYTF.

The V call is TRBV19, the J call TRBJ2-7, with unresolved D. Trimming cost V 3 bases and J 4 bases, with 19 bases left between them. There are 16 residues in the CDR3. From germline, CDR1 is LNHDA and CDR2 SQIVND (reference sequence). CDR3 nucleotide sequence: TGTGCCAGTAGTATTACTTCTCGGCCCCTACCTTACGAGCAGTACTTC. Amino acid sequence: CASSITSRPLPYEQYF. The entire variable domain, with the rest obtained from reference TRBV19 and TRBJ2-7, is as follows: DGGITQSPKYLFRKEGQNVTLSCEQNLNHDAMYWYRQDPGQGLRLIYYSQIVNDFQKGDIAEGYSVSREKKESFPLTVTSAQKNPTAFYLCASSITSRPLPYEQYFGPGTRLTVT.

In this sample, this clone is medium-sized. The rearrangement joins TRBV13 to TRBJ1-1; D gene uncertain. The CDR3 is 13 residues long. V lost 7 bases, J lost 6 bases, and 15 bases lay in between. Germline V gene data show CDR1 as PRHDT and CDR2 as FYEKMQ (reference sequence). In nucleotides, the CDR3 is TGTGCCAGCATTGGGGTGCCCTGGGCTGAAGCTTTCTTT. This translates into CASIGVPWAEAFF.

The chain combines TRBV5-1 with TRBJ2-5; D may match TRBD1 or TRBD2 (5 bases each). Germline CDR1 SGHRS, CDR2 YFSETQ. This CDR3 comprises 15 residues. V lost 3 bases to trimming and J lost 2 bases, with 14 bases between them. CDR3 in amino acids: CASSSSGLSQETQYF. The CDR3 region has the DNA TGCGCCAGCAGCTCGTCGGGGCTATCTCAAGAGACCCAGTACTTC.

This rearrangement joins TRBV30 to TRBJ1-2; D remains ambiguous. Germline assignment: CDR1 GTSNPN and CDR2 SVGIG (reference sequence). CDR3 size: 13 residues. V was clipped by 1 base and J by 0 bases, with 6 bases between them. In nucleotides, the CDR3 is TGTGCCTGGAGTGCCGGGGCTAACTATGGCTACACCTTC. Its translation is CAWSAGANYGYTF.

V gene TRBV5-6 combines with J gene TRBJ2-5, with D perhaps being TRBD1 or TRBD2 (5 bases each). The V end lost 4 bases, the J end lost 6 bases, and 16 bases lay between the germline ends. This CDR3 contains 14 residues. Germline V gives CDR1 SGHDT, CDR2 YYEEEE. The CDR3 DNA sequence: TGTGCCAGCAGCGTAGCGTCCGGGGCGAAGACCCAGTACTTC. It yields the protein CASSVASGAKTQYF.

This rearrangement joins TRBV28 to TRBJ2-7; D unclear. This CDR3 comprises 12 residues. V gave up 3 bases and J gave up 1 base, with 4 bases separating them. CDR1 is MDHEN, CDR2 SYDVKM, per germline. The CDR3 DNA follows: TGTGCCAGCAGTTTTAGGTCCTACGAGCAGTACTTC. Residues: CASSFRSYEQYF.

The rearrangement uses TRBV6-5 and TRBJ2-4; D perhaps matches TRBD2 (5 bases). The germline V gene encodes CDR1 MNHEY and CDR2 SVGAGI. The CDR3 is 14 residues long. The CDR3 reads CAGVVSRAKNIQYF. The CDR3 bases are TGTGCGGGAGTTGTGAGTCGGGCCAAAAACATTCAGTACTTC.

This chain links TRBV20-1 with TRBJ1-2; no firm D call. The V and J ends lost 3 bases and 8 bases respectively, with 10 bases between them. CDR1 is DFQATT and CDR2 is SNEGSKA in the germline V gene (reference sequence). CDR3 size: 11 residues. CDR3 amino acids: CSASRVEGYTF. Written as DNA, the CDR3 is TGCAGTGCTAGTAGGGTCGAAGGCTACACCTTC.

The J gene is TRBJ1-5, the V gene TRBV30; D gene unclear. Germline CDR1 is GTSNPN and CDR2 is SVGIG (reference sequence). The ends were cut back, 0 bases at V and 7 bases at J, with 13 bases in the middle. The CDR3 covers 14 residues. CDR3: CAWSVGPAGQPQHF. The CDR3 nucleotides read TGTGCCTGGAGTGTCGGACCGGCGGGCCAGCCCCAGCATTTT.

This rearrangement joins TRBV15 to TRBJ1-2; 8 bases map to TRBD1. The CDR3 sequence is 13 residues long. J lost 3 bases, V lost 8 bases, and 5 bases had no gene match. Germline values: CDR1 LNHNV, CDR2 YYDKDF (reference sequence). For the CDR3, the DNA is TGTGCCACCGAGGGGACAGGCCACTATGGCTACACCTTC. Protein: CATEGTGHYGYTF.

The CDR3 protein is CASSSGLGAYYGYTF. CDR3 nucleotide sequence: TGTGCCAGCAGTTCCGGACTGGGGGCTTACTATGGCTACACCTTC. The genes are TRBV7-9 and TRBJ1-2; TRBD1 might be the D (6 bases). The CDR3 sequence is 15 residues long. The V and J ends lost 6 bases and 3 bases respectively, with 17 bases between them. Germline V gives CDR1 SEHNR, CDR2 FQNEAQ (reference sequence).